Following are 16 T cell receptor beta chains from one sample sequenced in a study of OX40 agonist ivuxolimab in advanced cancers. The method was immunoSEQ multiplex PCR; TCRdb's version includes in-frame clones alone and lacks a portion of them. The sample consists of some 120,000 clones, 92% of them appearing once. Sequencing was performed on CD4+ or CD8+ T cells sorted from blood, taken in a trial of the OX40 agonist ivuxolimab. The receptor source for this set is an adult with an advanced solid tumor such as melanoma, head and neck, liver or kidney cancer.

The rearrangement links TRBV5-1 to TRBJ2-7; 9 nucleotides line up with TRBD1. In germline, CDR1 is SGHRS, CDR2 YFSETQ. Losses at the gene ends were 0 bases for V and 2 bases for J; bases not matched to a gene: 6. This CDR3 contains 16 residues. This CDR3 is CASSLGFGTGTYEQYF. The CDR3 DNA sequence: TGCGCCAGCAGCTTGGGATTCGGGACAGGGACCTACGAGCAGTACTTC. Full variable domain (outside the CDR3, taken from reference TRBV5-1 and TRBJ2-7): KAGVTQTPRYLIKTRGQQVTLSCSPISGHRSVSWYQQTPGQGLQFLFEYFSETQRNKGNFPGRFSGRQFSNSRSEMNVSTLELGDSALYLCASSLGFGTGTYEQYFGPGTRLTVT.

V and J are TRBV6-6 and TRBJ1-2, with D unclear. This CDR3 has 13 residues. Germline V gene sequence: CDR1 MNHNY, CDR2 SVGAGI (reference sequence). Trimming removed 2 bases at V and 6 bases at J, with 10 bases between. In DNA, the CDR3 is TGTGCCAGCAGTTACCTGGGCTGGGATGGCTACACCTTC. Encoded protein: CASSYLGWDGYTF.

The chain links TRBV18 to TRBJ2-7, with 9 nucleotides matching TRBD1. Germline CDR1 KGHSH, CDR2 LQKENI. The CDR3 runs 14 residues. J was trimmed by 7 bases and V by 6 bases; bases with no gene match: 10. As DNA, the CDR3 is TGTGCCAGCTCCCTCGGGACAGGGAGCGGTGAGCAGTACTTC. It translates to CASSLGTGSGEQYF.

The chain links TRBV28 to TRBJ1-5, with a possible D match to TRBD1 (5 bases). Per the germline V gene, CDR1 is MDHEN and CDR2 is SYDVKM. Trimming removed 6 bases at V and 5 bases at J, with 14 bases between. CDR3 size: 14 residues. The CDR3 coding sequence is TGTGCCAGCAGCGCCCGGGACGGACATCAGCCCCAGCATTTT. As protein: CASSARDGHQPQHF.

The chain carries TRBV7-8 and TRBJ2-1; TRBD1 aligns across 9 bases. CDR1 and CDR2 from the germline V gene are SGHVS and FQNEAQ. This CDR3 region has 14 residues. V lost 4 bases to trimming and J lost 12 bases; unmatched junction nucleotides: 10. The CDR3 here is CASSSAGDRAAQFF. The CDR3 bases are TGTGCCAGCAGCTCCGCCGGGGACAGGGCGGCGCAGTTCTTC.

Only one count was recorded for this clone. This chain uses TRBV7-9 with TRBJ2-7; 8 bases fit TRBD1. The CDR3 loop spans 15 amino acids. V shed 4 bases, J shed 2 bases, and the junction held 7 bases outside the gene matches. Germline V gene data show CDR1 as SEHNR and CDR2 as FQNEAQ (reference sequence). The CDR3 bases are TGTGCCAGCAGCTCTTATACGGGACAGGCCTACGAGCAGTACTTC. Encoded protein: CASSSYTGQAYEQYF.

The chain carries TRBV19 and TRBJ2-1; the D gene is possibly TRBD2 (6 bases). Trimming took off 3 bases at V and 9 bases at J, with 9 bases between the two ends. Germline V CDR1 and CDR2: LNHDA, SQIVND (reference sequence). The CDR3 has 12 amino acids. CDR3 residues: CASSIGGVEQFF. The CDR3 DNA reads TGTGCCAGTAGTATCGGCGGGGTTGAGCAGTTCTTC.

The chain is built from TRBV5-1 and TRBJ2-3; no definite D call. CDR3 length: 12 residues. Trimming took off 8 bases at V and 3 bases at J, with 10 bases between the two ends. In germline, CDR1 is SGHRS, CDR2 YFSETQ. The DNA for the CDR3 is TGCGCCAGTCGGGTTAATACAGATACGCAGTATTTT. Amino acid sequence: CASRVNTDTQYF.

J is TRBJ2-5 and V is TRBV7-2; TRBD1 might be the D (5 bases). V was pared by 2 bases and J by 5 bases, with 15 bases between. The CDR3 sequence is 15 residues long. Per germline, CDR1 SGHTA and CDR2 FQGNSA. CDR3 region: CASSLISAGMETQYF. CDR3 coding DNA: TGTGCCAGCAGCTTAATATCGGCAGGGATGGAGACCCAGTACTTC.

The V and J genes are TRBV18 and TRBJ1-1; D perhaps matches TRBD1 (5 bases). This CDR3 is 15 amino acids long. V lost 0 bases and J lost 1, with 9 bases in between. Germline V gene lookup returns CDR1 KGHSH and CDR2 LQKENI. This CDR3 is CASSPPNRQNTEAFF. The CDR3, as DNA: TGTGCCAGCTCACCACCGAACAGGCAGAACACTGAAGCTTTCTTT.

DNA of the CDR3: TGTGCCAGCAGACCGGGACAGGGTTTTTTGTATGGCTACACCTTC. Translation gives CASRPGQGFLYGYTF. V and J are TRBV27 and TRBJ1-2; the match to TRBD1 covers 9 bases. V was clipped by 6 bases and J by 5 bases; unmatched bases: 10. In germline, CDR1 is MNHEY, CDR2 SMNVEV (reference sequence). The CDR3 totals 15 residues.

The V and J genes are TRBV27 and TRBJ1-2; 8 nucleotides agree with TRBD1. The ends lost 4 bases at V and 2 bases at J; junction bases unmatched: 6. The CDR3 loop spans 15 amino acids. CDR1 is MNHEY, CDR2 SMNVEV, per germline (reference sequence). For the CDR3, the DNA is TGTGCCAGCAGTTCCCACGGGACAGGAAACTATGGCTACACCTTC. Encoded protein: CASSSHGTGNYGYTF.

Concerning this clone itself: Other DNA sequences in this sample translate to the same CDR3. The J gene is TRBJ2-3, the V gene TRBV9; D unresolved. The CDR3 sequence is 13 residues long. V shed 2 bases and J shed 3 bases, with 7 bases lying between them. Germline assignment: CDR1 SGDLS and CDR2 YYNGEE. The CDR3 loop is CASSVEGTDTQYF. CDR3 bases: TGTGCCAGCAGCGTTGAAGGGACAGATACGCAGTATTTT.

V is TRBV10-3 and J is TRBJ1-1; D ambiguous. Germline lookup yields CDR1 ENHRY and CDR2 SYGVKD. The ends were cut back, 3 bases at V and 1 base at J, with 6 bases in the middle. The CDR3 loop spans 13 amino acids. This CDR3 reads CAISDRWNTEAFF. The CDR3, as DNA: TGTGCCATCAGTGACAGGTGGAACACTGAAGCTTTCTTT.

The chain uses TRBV28 and TRBJ1-1, with a possible D match to TRBD1 (5 bases). This CDR3 is 15 amino acids long. V was trimmed by 7 bases and J by 6 bases, leaving 21 bases between them. From germline, CDR1 is MDHEN and CDR2 SYDVKM. The CDR3 region is CASKNGAAGVPEAFF. The CDR3 region has the DNA TGTGCCAGCAAAAATGGGGCGGCGGGGGTGCCTGAAGCTTTCTTT.

The CDR3 here is CASTTGPNPTKQYF. For the CDR3, the DNA is TGTGCCAGCACCACCGGCCCCAATCCTACGAAGCAGTACTTC. This chain connects TRBV28 to TRBJ2-7; D gene ambiguous. CDR1 and CDR2 (germline): MDHEN, SYDVKM. This CDR3 is built from 14 residues. The ends were cut back, 7 bases at V and 8 bases at J, with 21 bases in the middle. The entire variable domain, with the rest obtained from reference TRBV28 and TRBJ2-7, is as follows: DVKVTQSSRYLVKRTGEKVFLECVQDMDHENMFWYRQDPGLGLRLIYFSYDVKMKEKGDIPEGYSVSREKKERFSLILESASTNQTSMYLCASTTGPNPTKQYFGPGTRLTVT.